The 3 T cell receptor beta chains below come from one sample, sequenced in a study of neoadjuvant nivolumab and ipilimumab in lung cancer. This table comes from immunoSEQ multiplex PCR, and its TCRdb copy is limited to in-frame clones, with some not included. The repertoire holds 25,000 to 35,000 clones, with about nine tenths as singletons. Here the sequenced sample was peripheral blood, taken after neoadjuvant nivolumab, alone or with ipilimumab, at or shortly before surgery. These receptors came from an adult with non-small cell lung cancer.

The CDR3 sequence is CASSEGAASGANVLTF. The CDR3 DNA is TGTGCCAGCAGTGAGGGTGCTGCCTCTGGGGCCAACGTCCTGACTTTC. The V gene is TRBV6-4, the J gene TRBJ2-6, with no clear D. This CDR3 spans 16 amino acids. V lost 3 bases and J 0 bases, leaving 9 bases between the germline ends. In germline, CDR1 is MRHNA, CDR2 SNTAGT.

The chain carries TRBV5-1 and TRBJ1-4; 7 nucleotides align to TRBD1. Germline loops: CDR1 SGHRS, CDR2 YFSETQ. The V segment lost 4 bases and the J segment 5 bases; nucleotides outside the gene matches: 5. This CDR3 spans 14 amino acids. CDR3 protein: CASSPGTVNEKLFF. The CDR3 nucleotides read TGCGCCAGCAGCCCCGGGACAGTCAATGAAAAACTGTTTTTT. Combining the CDR3 with reference TRBV5-1 and TRBJ1-4 gives the whole variable domain KAGVTQTPRYLIKTRGQQVTLSCSPISGHRSVSWYQQTPGQGLQFLFEYFSETQRNKGNFPGRFSGRQFSNSRSEMNVSTLELGDSALYLCASSPGTVNEKLFFGSGTQLSVL.

J is TRBJ2-7 and V is TRBV6-6; 8 bases line up with TRBD1. V shed 5 bases, J shed 4 bases, and the junction held 13 bases outside the gene matches. The CDR3 sequence is 16 residues long. CDR1 is MNHNY, CDR2 SVGAGI, per germline (reference sequence). CDR3 coding DNA: TGTGCCAGCAGTCGGACAGGGAGGTTTTCAGATTACGAGCAGTACTTC. Translated, it gives CASSRTGRFSDYEQYF.